Following are 23 T cell receptor beta chains from one sample sequenced in a study of T cell responses to AZD1222 COVID-19 vaccine. Only in-frame clones appear in the TCRdb table, and some are missing; sequencing was by immunoSEQ multiplex PCR. The repertoire holds 90,000 to 130,000 clones, roughly 90% seen once, with roughly 3.2% in the top ten. The starting material was peripheral blood, obtained on day 0 of MenACWY control vaccination. Receptors originate from an adult in good health.

J is TRBJ1-1 and V is TRBV5-4; D remains ambiguous. V lost 0 bases to trimming and J lost 0 bases, with 6 bases between them. Germline values: CDR1 SGHNT, CDR2 YYREEE (reference sequence). The CDR3 is 14 residues long. The CDR3 region has the DNA TGTGCCAGCAGCTTGGAGGGTCTGAACACTGAAGCTTTCTTT. Translation: CASSLEGLNTEAFF.

The chain combines TRBV5-1 with TRBJ1-4, with TRBD1 matching over 8 bases. V lost 4 bases, J lost 7 bases, and 9 bases stayed unmatched. CDR3 length equals 15 residues. Looked up from germline, CDR1 is SGHRS and CDR2 is YFSETQ. The CDR3 bases are TGCGCCAGCAGCCAGCAGGGGGCCGGGGGTGAAAAACTGTTTTTT. It codes for CASSQQGAGGEKLFF. The whole variable domain, filled in from reference TRBV5-1 and TRBJ1-4, reads KAGVTQTPRYLIKTRGQQVTLSCSPISGHRSVSWYQQTPGQGLQFLFEYFSETQRNKGNFPGRFSGRQFSNSRSEMNVSTLELGDSALYLCASSQQGAGGEKLFFGSGTQLSVL.

The chain links TRBV29-1 to TRBJ1-2; 9 nucleotides agree with TRBD1. Germline trimming cut 4 bases from V and 4 bases from J; bases unmatched to any gene: 10. Germline assignment: CDR1 SQVTM and CDR2 ANQGSEA. The CDR3 has 15 amino acids. CDR3 residues: CSVARWGQGSYGYTF. The CDR3 nucleotides are TGCAGCGTTGCCAGGTGGGGACAGGGTTCCTATGGCTACACCTTC.

V usage is TRBV11-1 and J usage is TRBJ2-7; D assignment may be TRBD1 or TRBD2 (7 bases each). The germline gives CDR1 SGHAT, CDR2 FQDESV (reference sequence). The CDR3 is made up of 14 amino acids. Deletions cut 9 bases from V and 5 bases from J, with 20 bases between. The CDR3: CASSGRGRDDEQYF. CDR3 sequence (DNA): TGTGCCAGTTCGGGGAGGGGGCGAGACGACGAGCAGTACTTC.

The chain is built from TRBV19 and TRBJ2-1; 12 bases agree with TRBD2. The CDR3 has 16 residues. Germline V CDR1 and CDR2: LNHDA, SQIVND (reference sequence). Unmatched junction bases numbered 8, after V lost 4 bases and J lost 7 bases. The CDR3, as DNA: TGTGCCAGTAGTAGAAGACTAGCGGGAGATCAGAATGAGCAGTTCTTC. This encodes CASSRRLAGDQNEQFF.

The chain is built from TRBV29-1 and TRBJ2-3, with a tentative D call TRBD1 (6 bases). The germline CDR1 and CDR2 sequences are SQVTM and ANQGSEA. This CDR3 region has 11 residues. Trimming removed 6 bases at V and 2 bases at J, with 6 bases between. The CDR3 DNA reads as TGCAGCGTGGGGGCCACAGATACGCAGTATTTT. Translating it yields CSVGATDTQYF.

V is TRBV4-1 and J is TRBJ2-3; 8 positions agree with TRBD2. The trim removed 0 bases at V and 1 base at J, leaving 6 bases unmatched. The CDR3 sequence is 17 residues long. CDR1 and CDR2 from the germline V gene are MGHRA and YSYEKL. In DNA form, the CDR3 reads TGCGCCAGCAGCCAAGATCGCGGGGGGTCCCGCACAGATACGCAGTATTTT. Protein: CASSQDRGGSRTDTQYF.

The chain has TRBV7-9 and TRBJ2-3; TRBD1 is a possible D gene (6 bases). The germline V gene encodes CDR1 SEHNR and CDR2 FQNEAQ (reference sequence). Trimming cost V 0 bases and J 6 bases, with 13 bases left between them. The CDR3 consists of 15 residues. The CDR3 DNA reads as TGTGCCAGCAGCTTAGCGGGGGCCCTGGCGGATACGCAGTATTTT. Its translation is CASSLAGALADTQYF. Based on the CDR3 plus reference TRBV7-9 and TRBJ2-3, the full variable domain is DTGVSQNPRHKITKRGQNVTFRCDPISEHNRLYWYRQTLGQGPEFLTYFQNEAQLEKSRLLSDRFSAERPKGSFSTLEIQRTEQGDSAMYLCASSLAGALADTQYFGPGTRLTVL.

There are a few counts of this clone. The CDR3: CASSLEAGTDTQYF. Written as DNA, the CDR3 is TGTGCCAGCAGCTTAGAGGCAGGCACAGATACGCAGTATTTT. V gene TRBV11-3 combines with J gene TRBJ2-3; D uncertain. The CDR3 has 14 residues. CDR1 and CDR2 from the germline V gene are SGHNT and YENEEA. Trimming took 0 bases from V and 1 from J, leaving 5 bases between them.

J is TRBJ2-3 and V is TRBV29-1; 9 bases line up with TRBD1. Trimming removed 1 base from V and 1 base from J; junction bases left unmatched: 9. CDR1 is SQVTM, CDR2 ANQGSEA, per germline. This CDR3 is built from 17 residues. CDR3 DNA sequence: TGCAGCGTTGAAGGGGGACAGGGCAACCCTCGCACAGATACGCAGTATTTT. Amino acids: CSVEGGQGNPRTDTQYF.

The J gene is TRBJ1-3, the V gene TRBV5-1; 7 nucleotides match TRBD1. The germline CDR1 and CDR2 sequences are SGHRS and YFSETQ. CDR3 size: 15 residues. V gave up 3 bases and J gave up 0 bases; unmatched junction bases: 3. This CDR3 reads CASSSDRTSGNTIYF. The CDR3, as DNA: TGCGCCAGCAGCTCGGACAGGACCTCTGGAAACACCATATATTTT.

The chain recombines TRBV28 with TRBJ1-1, with D maybe TRBD1 (6 bases). Trimming stripped 4 bases from V and 0 bases from J, with 9 bases between. Germline CDR1 MDHEN, CDR2 SYDVKM. This CDR3 spans 14 amino acids. The CDR3 region is CASSSGQMNTEAFF. The CDR3 DNA reads TGTGCCAGCAGTTCCGGACAGATGAACACTGAAGCTTTCTTT. Full variable domain (rest looked up from reference TRBV28 and TRBJ1-1): DVKVTQSSRYLVKRTGEKVFLECVQDMDHENMFWYRQDPGLGLRLIYFSYDVKMKEKGDIPEGYSVSREKKERFSLILESASTNQTSMYLCASSSGQMNTEAFFGQGTRLTVV.

This chain uses TRBV7-9 with TRBJ2-7, with a tentative D call TRBD1 (7 bases). The CDR3 runs 15 residues. The germline V gene has CDR1 SEHNR and CDR2 FQNEAQ (reference sequence). Trimming cost V 5 bases and J 5 bases, with 19 bases left between them. CDR3 amino acids: CASSLPDREENEQYF. As DNA, the CDR3 is TGTGCCAGCAGCCTCCCCGACAGGGAGGAGAACGAGCAGTACTTC.

This rearrangement joins TRBV11-2 to TRBJ2-2; a possible D gene is TRBD2 (5 bases). V was cut by 1 base and J by 11 bases, with 14 bases left in between. There are 14 residues in the CDR3. Germline CDR1 is SGHAT and CDR2 is FQNNGV. CDR3 region: CASSLVRTPGELFF. CDR3 nucleotide sequence: TGTGCCAGCAGCTTAGTACGCACACCGGGAGAGCTGTTTTTT.

The genes are TRBV11-3 and TRBJ2-7, with D perhaps being TRBD1 or TRBD2 (5 bases each). This CDR3 is built from 15 residues. V lost 5 bases and J 2 bases, leaving 16 bases between the germline ends. CDR1 is SGHNT, CDR2 YENEEA, per germline. The CDR3 loop reads CASSLRGDSPYEQYF. CDR3 in DNA: TGTGCCAGCAGCCTACGGGGAGACAGTCCCTACGAGCAGTACTTC. Full variable domain (missing parts from reference TRBV11-3 and TRBJ2-7): EAGVVQSPRYKIIEKKQPVAFWCNPISGHNTLYWYLQNLGQGPELLIRYENEEAVDDSQLPKDRFSAERLKGVDSTLKIQPAELGDSAVYLCASSLRGDSPYEQYFGPGTRLTVT.

This sequence joins TRBV28 and TRBJ1-4; a weak D match, TRBD1 (5 bases). The germline CDR1 and CDR2 sequences are MDHEN and SYDVKM. The CDR3 sequence is 14 residues long. Trimming took off 6 bases at V and 7 bases at J, with 15 bases between the two ends. The CDR3 nucleotides are TGTGCCAGCAGGCCCGGGAGGGGAAGTGAAAAACTGTTTTTT. Its protein product is CASRPGRGSEKLFF.

This chain joins TRBV28 and TRBJ1-2; 8 bases map to TRBD1. The CDR3 runs 15 residues. Per germline, CDR1 MDHEN and CDR2 SYDVKM. The V gene end was trimmed by 1 base and the J gene end by 4 bases; junction bases not matched to a gene: 5. CDR3 in DNA: TGTGCCAGCAGTTTATTCGGACAGGGCGGCTATGGCTACACCTTC. Its protein product is CASSLFGQGGYGYTF.

The chain links TRBV6-5 to TRBJ1-5, with D maybe TRBD1 (5 bases). With 6 bases removed from V and 1 base from J, the gap between germline ends came to 13 bases. Per germline, CDR1 MNHEY and CDR2 SVGAGI. The CDR3 consists of 15 residues. CDR3 sequence (DNA): TGTGCCAGCAGGGCCCCGGGGGGAAGCAATCAGCCCCAGCATTTT. Amino acids: CASRAPGGSNQPQHF.

The chain carries TRBV4-1 and TRBJ1-2, with 10 bases lining up with TRBD1. Germline-derived CDR1 and CDR2 are MGHRA and YSYEKL. V shed 4 bases and J 6 bases; nucleotides not matched to a gene: 8. This CDR3 region has 15 residues. The CDR3 is CASSLLTGGADGYTF. In DNA, the CDR3 is TGCGCCAGCAGCCTCCTGACAGGGGGCGCGGATGGCTACACCTTC.

The chain carries TRBV30 and TRBJ2-7, with D unclear. Germline values: CDR1 GTSNPN, CDR2 SVGIG (reference sequence). The germline V and J ends were trimmed by 3 bases and 0 bases, with 15 bases remaining between them. The CDR3 is 15 amino acids. The CDR3 DNA reads as TGTGCCTGGAGCCCGAGTCGGGTGGGCTCCTACGAGCAGTACTTC. It translates to CAWSPSRVGSYEQYF.

The chain carries TRBV19 and TRBJ2-3; D gene uncertain. Per germline, CDR1 LNHDA and CDR2 SQIVND (reference sequence). V was trimmed by 8 bases and J by 5 bases, leaving 29 bases between them. This CDR3 has 18 amino acids. The CDR3 coding sequence is TGTGCCAGTGGATTCTCAGCAGACTCTTACTTGGATAGAGATACGCAGTATTTT. Its translation: CASGFSADSYLDRDTQYF.

This clone was observed a single time. V gene TRBV6-5 combines with J gene TRBJ2-5; D gene unclear. Germline V gene sequence: CDR1 MNHEY, CDR2 SVGAGI. V was shortened by 3 bases and J by 6 bases, with 5 bases between the two germline ends. The CDR3 covers 11 residues. Written as DNA, the CDR3 is TGTGCCAGCAGTTATCTACAGACCCAGTACTTC. Its translation is CASSYLQTQYF.

The chain carries TRBV6-5 and TRBJ2-1; no firm D call. Trimming pared 2 bases from V and 7 bases from J, leaving 9 bases between. In germline, CDR1 is MNHEY, CDR2 SVGAGI. The CDR3 has 13 amino acids. CDR3 residues: CASSYDSRNEQFF. The CDR3 DNA reads as TGTGCCAGCAGTTACGACTCGAGGAATGAGCAGTTCTTC.